The 30 T cell receptor beta chains listed next were all sequenced from one sample in a study of T-cell reconstitution after alpha-beta-depleted transplantation in children. Unique molecular identifiers were built into the TCRbeta library. TCRdb analysed the PCR reads with MiXCR anew, one entry per CDR3 protein. The table has roughly 340,000 distinct CDR3 sequences, 15% to 20% seen once; the top ten hold roughly two fifths. The sequencing used PBMCs, mostly from graft donor cells, collected 360 days after TCRalphabeta/CD19-depleted stem cell transplant. These receptor sequences come from a male patient between 2 and 10 years old who had a stem cell transplant for acute lymphoblastic leukemia, so the T cells may come from the graft donor.

The V gene is TRBV9, the J gene TRBJ2-2; possibly TRBD2 for D (6 bases). Germline V gene sequence: CDR1 SGDLS, CDR2 YYNGEE. Trimming cost V 3 bases and J 1 base, with 22 bases left between them. The CDR3 contains 19 residues. CDR3 residues: CASSAKTSLLALNTGELFF. CDR3 sequence (DNA): TGTGCCAGCAGCGCCAAGACAAGCCTACTAGCCCTGAACACCGGGGAGCTGTTTTTT. Drawing the rest from reference TRBV9 and TRBJ2-2, the complete variable domain is DSGVTQTPKHLITATGQRVTLRCSPRSGDLSVYWYQQSLDQGLQFLIQYYNGEERAKGNILERFSAQQFPDLHSELNLSSLELGDSALYFCASSAKTSLLALNTGELFFGEGSRLTVL.

The V and J genes are TRBV6-1 and TRBJ2-5; 8 bases align to TRBD1. The CDR3 contains 16 residues. V lost 6 bases and J lost 2; bases outside the gene matches: 11. From germline, CDR1 is MNHNS and CDR2 SASEGT. The DNA for the CDR3 is TGTGCCAGCAGCCTCTACTGGACAGGGCAACAAGAGACCCAGTACTTC. This gives the protein CASSLYWTGQQETQYF.

The sample holds a few counts of this clonotype. The gene calls are TRBV12-3 or TRBV12-4 and TRBJ2-5; D is tentatively TRBD1 or TRBD2 (5 bases each). V was cut by 3 bases and J by 5 bases, with 10 bases left in between. The CDR3 sequence is 13 residues long. The CDR3: CASSLYGDETQYF. The CDR3 DNA reads TGTGCCAGCAGTTTGTACGGGGACGAGACCCAGTACTTC.

The chain uses TRBV10-1 and TRBJ2-2; D is uncertain. Looked up from germline, CDR1 is WNHNN and CDR2 is SYGVQD (reference sequence). V lost 6 bases and J lost 2, with 7 bases in between. This CDR3 has 13 amino acids. In DNA form, the CDR3 reads TGCGCCAGCAGCGTTCACAACACCGGGGAGCTGTTTTTT. It encodes CASSVHNTGELFF.

V gene TRBV30 combines with J gene TRBJ2-7; 10 bases line up with TRBD1. The CDR3 extends over 14 amino acids. With V trimmed by 4 bases and J by 2 bases, 5 bases remained unmatched. The germline V gene has CDR1 GTSNPN and CDR2 SVGIG (reference sequence). CDR3 in amino acids: CAWTRDRGPYEQYF. DNA of the CDR3: TGTGCCTGGACCCGGGACAGGGGACCCTACGAGCAGTACTTC.

The V and J genes are TRBV28 and TRBJ2-1, with 11 bases fitting TRBD2. The germline CDR1 and CDR2 sequences are MDHEN and SYDVKM. This CDR3 is 17 amino acids long. After removal of 7 bases from V and 4 bases from J, the junction contained 12 bases not matched to a gene. CDR3 loop: CASKSPRLAGGYNEQFF. CDR3 in DNA: TGTGCCAGCAAGTCCCCCCGGCTAGCGGGAGGTTACAATGAGCAGTTCTTC.

This clonotype was detected a few times. The rearrangement uses TRBV12-3 or TRBV12-4 and TRBJ2-4, with TRBD2 matching 12 bases. J was trimmed by 2 bases and V by 3 bases; bases with no gene match: 14. CDR3 length: 20 amino acids. CDR3 region: CASSLGQLAGGPRSKNIQYF. The CDR3 region has the DNA TGTGCCAGCAGTTTGGGGCAGCTAGCGGGAGGGCCTCGGTCCAAAAACATTCAGTACTTC.

This clonotype was recorded at least ten times. The chain has TRBV7-2 and TRBJ2-1, with TRBD2 matching 9 bases. The V and J ends lost 2 bases and 15 bases, in that order; junction bases with no gene match: 11. In germline, CDR1 is SGHTA, CDR2 FQGNSA. There are 14 residues in the CDR3. For the CDR3, the DNA is TGTGCCAGCAGCTTATTATTAGCGGGAGAGGGTAGGTTCTTC. Amino acid sequence: CASSLLLAGEGRFF.

Many counts were recorded for this clonotype. The J gene is TRBJ2-1, the V gene TRBV7-2; no definite D call. The germline CDR1 and CDR2 sequences are SGHTA and FQGNSA. The germline V and J ends were trimmed by 5 bases and 15 bases, with 17 bases remaining between them. There are 12 residues in the CDR3. The CDR3 coding sequence is TGTGCCAGCAGCGCCCGTGGTTTTTCGCCGTTCTTC. Encoded protein: CASSARGFSPFF. Combining the CDR3 with reference TRBV7-2 and TRBJ2-1 gives the whole variable domain GAGVSQSPSNKVTEKGKDVELRCDPISGHTALYWYRQSLGQGLEFLIYFQGNSAPDKSGLPSDRFSAERTGGSVSTLTIQRTQQEDSAVYLCASSARGFSPFFGPGTRLTVL.

This clonotype has a count of ten or more. This chain joins TRBV12-3 or TRBV12-4 and TRBJ2-2, with 10 nucleotides matching TRBD2. The trim removed 9 bases at V and 4 bases at J, leaving 14 bases unmatched. The CDR3 runs to 17 residues. The CDR3 region is CARRFLGAGGGTGELFF. The CDR3 DNA is TGTGCCAGAAGATTCTTGGGAGCGGGAGGGGGCACCGGGGAGCTGTTTTTT.

This clonotype showed up just a few times. Here the CDR3 reads CASSAAVNYGYTF. CDR3 DNA sequence: TGTGCCAGCAGCGCCGCGGTTAACTATGGCTACACCTTC. The rearrangement links TRBV9 to TRBJ1-2; no definite D call. In germline, CDR1 is SGDLS, CDR2 YYNGEE. The length of the CDR3 is 13 residues. V was trimmed by 3 bases and J by 1 base, leaving 7 bases between them.

This rearrangement joins TRBV29-1 to TRBJ2-3; weak D call: TRBD2 (5 bases). This CDR3 comprises 11 residues. The ends were cut back, 7 bases at V and 4 bases at J, with 9 bases in the middle. Germline lookup yields CDR1 SQVTM and CDR2 ANQGSEA. The CDR3 DNA sequence: TGCAGCGCTAACGGGGCAGATACGCAGTATTTT. Translating gives CSANGADTQYF.

This clonotype was counted only a few times. The chain uses TRBV10-2 and TRBJ2-2; TRBD2 matches at 8 bases. The CDR3 spans 17 residues. Germline V gene sequence: CDR1 WSHSY, CDR2 SAAADI. J was trimmed by 0 bases and V by 0 bases; bases with no gene match: 3. The CDR3 coding sequence is TGCGCCAGCAGTGAGTCGACTAGCGCCACGAACACCGGGGAGCTGTTTTTT. Translating it yields CASSESTSATNTGELFF.

In its sample, this clonotype was seen a few times. J is TRBJ2-2 and V is TRBV15; no firm D call. Germline V gene sequence: CDR1 LNHNV, CDR2 YYDKDF (reference sequence). CDR3 length: 16 amino acids. Trimming took 3 bases from V and 0 from J, leaving 11 bases between them. CDR3 bases: TGTGCCACCAGCAGCCCTGGGGTTTCGAACACCGGGGAGCTGTTTTTT. Encoded protein: CATSSPGVSNTGELFF. Using reference TRBV15 and TRBJ2-2 for the parts outside the CDR3, the full variable domain is DAMVIQNPRYQVTQFGKPVTLSCSQTLNHNVMYWYQQKSSQAPKLLFHYYDKDFNNEADTPDNFQSRRPNTSFCFLDIRSPGLGDTAMYLCATSSPGVSNTGELFFGEGSRLTVL.

This chain connects TRBV10-1 to TRBJ2-1; 7 nucleotides match TRBD2. The CDR3 has 14 residues. J lost 11 bases, V lost 8 bases, and 15 bases had no gene match. Germline V gene sequence: CDR1 WNHNN, CDR2 SYGVQD (reference sequence). The CDR3 reads CASSRGVATPQQFF. The CDR3, as DNA: TGCGCCAGCTCCCGGGGGGTCGCCACCCCCCAGCAGTTCTTC.

Concerning this clonotype: This may arise from a read error, as a much more abundant clone is one base away. The genes are TRBV29-1 and TRBJ2-7, with 7 bases matching TRBD1. Germline trimming cut 6 bases from V and 0 bases from J; bases unmatched to any gene: 5. CDR1 is SQVTM and CDR2 is ANQGSEA in the germline V gene. The CDR3 totals 13 residues. Written as DNA, the CDR3 is TGCAGCGTGCGGCCAGGGGGCTCCTACGAGCAGTACTTC. Translated, it gives CSVRPGGSYEQYF.

This clonotype has just one count. Germline and junction disagree at one end, which may indicate a read error. The chain recombines TRBV10-3 with TRBJ2-2; 7 bases line up with TRBD2. The germline V gene encodes CDR1 ENHRY and CDR2 SYGVKD. The CDR3 length is 19 residues. CDR3: CAFSLTPPRSGYGTGELFF. The CDR3 DNA sequence: TGTGCCTTCAGTCTAACCCCGCCTCGTAGCGGGTATGGGACCGGGGAGCTGTTTTTT.

The CDR3 coding sequence is TGTGCCAGCAGACCGAGCGGGGCTCCCTACGAGCAGTACTTC. Translated: CASRPSGAPYEQYF. This chain uses TRBV28 with TRBJ2-7; 7 bases align to TRBD2. The CDR3 covers 14 residues. Germline V CDR1 and CDR2: MDHEN, SYDVKM. V lost 6 bases and J lost 2; bases outside the gene matches: 7.

This clonotype was seen a few times. The J gene is TRBJ2-7, the V gene TRBV4-3, with D possibly matching TRBD1 (5 bases). The CDR3 spans 15 residues. Trimming took off 0 bases at V and 4 bases at J, with 13 bases between the two ends. In germline, CDR1 is LGHNA, CDR2 YSLEER. The chain's CDR3 is CASSQDGQGRYEQYF. The CDR3 region has the DNA TGCGCCAGCAGCCAAGATGGGCAGGGAAGATACGAGCAGTACTTC.

Comment on this clonotype: The junction shows a germline mismatch at one end, possibly a read error. The chain carries TRBV7-8 and TRBJ2-5, with D hard to call. In germline, CDR1 is SGHVS, CDR2 FQNEAQ. The CDR3 is 16 residues long. The CDR3: CASSLGPDLLRETQCF. CDR3 nucleotides: TGTGCCAGCAGCTTAGGCCCGGACCTTTTGAGAGAGACCCAGTGCTTC. Filled out from reference TRBV7-8 and TRBJ2-5, the complete variable domain reads GAGVSQSPRYKVAKRGQDVALRCDPISGHVSLFWYQQALGQGPEFLTYFQNEAQLDKSGLPSDRFFAERPEGSVSTLKIQRTQQEDSAVYLCASSLGPDLLRETQCFGPGTRLLVL.

This clonotype occurred many times. The chain is built from TRBV7-8 and TRBJ2-3; TRBD1 matches at 9 bases. With V trimmed by 1 base and J by 4 bases, 12 bases remained unmatched. CDR3 length: 18 amino acids. The germline V gene has CDR1 SGHVS and CDR2 FQNEAQ. The CDR3 nucleotides read TGTGCCAGCAGCTTAGGGTACAGGGGGCAAGGAAGGGCAGATACGCAGTATTTT. As protein: CASSLGYRGQGRADTQYF.

V and J are TRBV4-2 and TRBJ2-2, with D possibly being TRBD2 (6 bases). Trimming cost V 0 bases and J 6 bases, with 14 bases left between them. Germline CDR1 and CDR2: LGHNA and YNFKEQ. The CDR3 totals 16 residues. This CDR3 is CASSQEWDSGPGELFF. CDR3 in DNA: TGTGCCAGCAGCCAAGAATGGGACTCTGGGCCCGGGGAGCTGTTTTTT.

The CDR3 DNA is TGTGCCAGCAGCGCTCAAGCTAGCGGGAGGATCTATGAGCAGTTCTTC. It yields the protein CASSAQASGRIYEQFF. The rearrangement uses TRBV9 and TRBJ2-1; 11 bases line up with TRBD2. The length of the CDR3 is 16 residues. Germline trimming cut 3 bases from V and 8 bases from J; bases unmatched to any gene: 10. The germline V gene has CDR1 SGDLS and CDR2 YYNGEE.

The chain recombines TRBV6-2 or TRBV6-3 with TRBJ2-7; 7 nucleotides agree with TRBD2. Germline V gene sequence: CDR1 MNHEY, CDR2 SVGEGT. The CDR3 spans 16 residues. The V segment lost 0 bases and the J segment 3 bases; nucleotides outside the gene matches: 8. CDR3 bases: TGTGCCAGCAGTTACTCGCTAGCCCCGGGAGGCTACGAGCAGTACTTC. It codes for CASSYSLAPGGYEQYF.

There are a few counts of this clonotype. Relative to the germline gene, one junction end is altered; a read error may explain this. This chain connects TRBV7-2 to TRBJ2-7; D may match TRBD1 or TRBD2 (5 bases each). The CDR3 consists of 14 residues. Germline CDR1 is SGHTA and CDR2 is FQGNSA. CDR3 nucleotides: TGTGCCAGCAGCTTAGATCGGGGCTCCGACGAGCAGTACTTC. This gives the protein CASSLDRGSDEQYF.

This clonotype was seen a handful of times. The chain couples TRBV10-3 to TRBJ2-3; 9 bases agree with TRBD2. CDR3 length equals 15 residues. V shed 8 bases and J 2 bases; nucleotides not matched to a gene: 8. The germline CDR1 and CDR2 sequences are ENHRY and SYGVKD. CDR3 in amino acids: CAISPGTSPTDTQYF. Written as DNA, the CDR3 is TGTGCCATCTCCCCCGGGACTAGCCCCACAGATACGCAGTATTTT.

This clonotype was detected many times. This chain connects TRBV12-3 or TRBV12-4 to TRBJ2-7, with 7 bases matching TRBD1. V lost 4 bases, J lost 4 bases, and 4 bases stayed unmatched. The length of the CDR3 is 13 residues. CDR3 residues: CASSSGGTYEQYF. CDR3 coding DNA: TGTGCCAGCAGTTCAGGGGGAACATACGAGCAGTACTTC.

This clonotype came up a few times. V gene TRBV6-2 or TRBV6-3 combines with J gene TRBJ2-3, with D perhaps TRBD2 (6 bases). The V gene's germline CDR1 is MNHEY and CDR2 SVGEGT. The CDR3 is 14 amino acids. Trimming stripped 2 bases from V and 7 bases from J, with 13 bases between. This chain's CDR3 is CASSYGEGGYTQYF. The CDR3 DNA follows: TGTGCCAGCAGTTACGGAGAGGGAGGCTATACGCAGTATTTT.

The chain couples TRBV20-1 to TRBJ2-2, with D hard to call. This CDR3 contains 12 residues. The germline V and J ends were trimmed by 3 bases and 8 bases, with 10 bases remaining between them. From germline, CDR1 is DFQATT and CDR2 SNEGSKA (reference sequence). The chain's CDR3 is CSARVAGGELFF. The CDR3 region has the DNA TGCAGTGCTAGGGTAGCTGGTGGGGAGCTGTTTTTT.

J is TRBJ1-1 and V is TRBV11-2, with 8 bases aligning to TRBD1. The V and J ends lost 4 bases and 3 bases, in that order; junction bases with no gene match: 16. This CDR3 region has 18 residues. Germline loops: CDR1 SGHAT, CDR2 FQNNGV. CDR3 nucleotides: TGTGCCAGCAGCTCGCCCATGGACAGGGAGTATAGGCACACTGAAGCTTTCTTT. Protein: CASSSPMDREYRHTEAFF. The full variable domain, in which reference TRBV11-2 and TRBJ1-1 provide the parts outside the CDR3, is EAGVAQSPRYKIIEKRQSVAFWCNPISGHATLYWYQQILGQGPKLLIQFQNNGVVDDSQLPKDRFSAERLKGVDSTLKIQPAKLEDSAVYLCASSSPMDREYRHTEAFFGQGTRLTVV.